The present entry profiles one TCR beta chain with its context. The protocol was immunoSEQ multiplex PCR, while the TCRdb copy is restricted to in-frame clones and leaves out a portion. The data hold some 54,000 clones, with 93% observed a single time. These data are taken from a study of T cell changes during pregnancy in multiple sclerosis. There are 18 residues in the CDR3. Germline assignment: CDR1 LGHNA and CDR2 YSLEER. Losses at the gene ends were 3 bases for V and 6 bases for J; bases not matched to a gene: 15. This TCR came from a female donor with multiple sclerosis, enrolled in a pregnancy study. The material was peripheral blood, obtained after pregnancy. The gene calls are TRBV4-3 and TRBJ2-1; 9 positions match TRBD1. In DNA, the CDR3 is TGCGCCAGCAGCCATTCATCAACAGGGGGCTCTGGCCTCAATGAGCAGTTCTTC. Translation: CASSHSSTGGSGLNEQFF.